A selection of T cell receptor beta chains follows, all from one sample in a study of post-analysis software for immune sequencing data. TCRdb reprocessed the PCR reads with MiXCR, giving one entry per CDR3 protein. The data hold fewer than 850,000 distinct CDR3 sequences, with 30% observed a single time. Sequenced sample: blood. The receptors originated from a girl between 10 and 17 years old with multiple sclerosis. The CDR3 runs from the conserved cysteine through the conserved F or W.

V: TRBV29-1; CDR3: CSVRLAGAHEQFF
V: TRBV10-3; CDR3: CAIRVGATDTQYF
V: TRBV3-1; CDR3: CASSQSSVGETQYF
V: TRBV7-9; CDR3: CASSSVGTSNEQFF
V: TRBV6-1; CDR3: CASSERGDNGYTF
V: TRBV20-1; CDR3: CSTNKRDGSPWETQYF
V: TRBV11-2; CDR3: CASSLVWTGTEEQFF
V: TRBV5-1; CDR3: CASSLATGRADTQYF
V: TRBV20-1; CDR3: CRAESPGPSYEQYF
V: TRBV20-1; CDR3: CSARVRASGVSYNEQFF
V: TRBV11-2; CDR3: CASSLGTMGRPGELFF
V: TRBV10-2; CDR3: CASSEYRPDNQPQHF
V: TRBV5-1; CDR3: CASKRGQGNTEAFF
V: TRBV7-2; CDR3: CASSVRPSAYEQYF
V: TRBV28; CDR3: CANSLGQGGEETQYF
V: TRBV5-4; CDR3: CASSQAPRAPSNEQYF
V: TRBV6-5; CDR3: CASRRGGGLTEYF
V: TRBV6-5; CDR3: CASSYSAGFDEQYF
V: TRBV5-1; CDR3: CASSSTTGGRIEGYTF
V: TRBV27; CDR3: CASRPGPSTGELFF
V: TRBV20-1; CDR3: CSATPTTNSYEQYF
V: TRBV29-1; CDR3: CSVVTGDNYGYTF
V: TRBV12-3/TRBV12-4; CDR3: CASSLSRISYNEQFF
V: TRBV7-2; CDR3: CASTQPAADTQYF
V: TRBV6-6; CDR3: CASSRDTGRDEKLFF
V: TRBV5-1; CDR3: CASYREDTDTQYF
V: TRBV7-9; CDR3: CASSLDRPEGAFF
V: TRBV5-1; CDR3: CASTQMSGQNTEAFF
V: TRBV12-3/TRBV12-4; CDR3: CASGYNEQFF
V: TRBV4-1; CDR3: CASSQVIAENIQYF
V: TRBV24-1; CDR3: CATSDQTGGSAGQYF
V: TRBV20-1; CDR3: CSATGVVETQYF
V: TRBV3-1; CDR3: CASSGGGGSQYF
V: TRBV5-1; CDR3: CASSTPTTGEETQYF
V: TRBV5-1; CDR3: CASSRGTVVWQETQYF
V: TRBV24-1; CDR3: CATSGGSYYGYTF
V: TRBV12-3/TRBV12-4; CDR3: CASSLLWRGDKETQYF
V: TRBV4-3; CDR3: CASSQEGTSGSYEQFF
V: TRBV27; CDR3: CASSLTAGDSGANVLTF
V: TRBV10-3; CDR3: CAISDWGREGTEAFF
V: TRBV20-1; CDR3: CSAWGVEGRRKNTIYF
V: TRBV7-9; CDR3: CASFPGISYNEQFF